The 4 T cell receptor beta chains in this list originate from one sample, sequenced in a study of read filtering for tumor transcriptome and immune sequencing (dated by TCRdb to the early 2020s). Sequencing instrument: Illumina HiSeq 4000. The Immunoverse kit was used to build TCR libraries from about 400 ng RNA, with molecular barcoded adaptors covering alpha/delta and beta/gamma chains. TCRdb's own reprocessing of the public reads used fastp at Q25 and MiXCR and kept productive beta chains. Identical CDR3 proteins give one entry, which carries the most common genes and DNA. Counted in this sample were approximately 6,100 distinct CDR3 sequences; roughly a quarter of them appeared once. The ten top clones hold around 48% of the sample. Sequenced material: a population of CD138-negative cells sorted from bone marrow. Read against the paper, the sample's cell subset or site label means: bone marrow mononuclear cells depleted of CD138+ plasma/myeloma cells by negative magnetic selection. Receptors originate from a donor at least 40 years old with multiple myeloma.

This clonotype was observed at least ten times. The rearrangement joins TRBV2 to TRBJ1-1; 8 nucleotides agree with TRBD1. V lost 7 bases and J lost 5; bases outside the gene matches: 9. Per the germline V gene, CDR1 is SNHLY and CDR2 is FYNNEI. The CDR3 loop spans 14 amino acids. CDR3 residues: CASTQGDRGTEAFF. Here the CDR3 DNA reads TGTGCCAGCACCCAGGGAGACAGGGGAACTGAAGCTTTCTTT.

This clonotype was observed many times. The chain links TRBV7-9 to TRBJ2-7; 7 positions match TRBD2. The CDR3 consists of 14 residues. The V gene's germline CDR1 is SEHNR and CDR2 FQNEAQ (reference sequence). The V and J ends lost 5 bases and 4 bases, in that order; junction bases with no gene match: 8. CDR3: CASSPQRGVYEQYF. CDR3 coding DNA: TGTGCCAGCAGCCCCCAGCGGGGAGTATACGAGCAGTACTTC.

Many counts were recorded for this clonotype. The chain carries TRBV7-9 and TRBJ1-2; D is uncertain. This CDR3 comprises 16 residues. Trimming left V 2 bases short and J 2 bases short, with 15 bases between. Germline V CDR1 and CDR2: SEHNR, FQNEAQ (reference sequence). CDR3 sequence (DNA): TGTGCCAGCAGCTTATATGATGGAGCCCACAACTATGGCTACACCTTC. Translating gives CASSLYDGAHNYGYTF.

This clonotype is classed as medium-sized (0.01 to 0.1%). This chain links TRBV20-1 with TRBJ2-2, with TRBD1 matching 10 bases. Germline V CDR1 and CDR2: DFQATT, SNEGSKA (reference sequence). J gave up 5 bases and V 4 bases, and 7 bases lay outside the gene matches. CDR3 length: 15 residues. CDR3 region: CSATRQGARTGELFF. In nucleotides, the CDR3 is TGCAGTGCTACCCGACAGGGGGCAAGGACCGGGGAGCTGTTTTTT.